This T cell receptor beta chain was captured in a study of neurological immune-mediated disorders. The CDR3 has 17 residues. V lost 2 bases to trimming and J lost 6 bases; unmatched junction nucleotides: 12. Germline values: CDR1 LGHDT, CDR2 YNNKEL (reference sequence). The study's findings and limits: Multiple sclerosis was found to have the least TCR clonal expansion, below healthy controls, and HTLV-1-associated myelopathy the most.

By 5'RACE with 10-nucleotide random UMIs, the cDNA was made. TCRdb ran MiXCR on the 5' RACE reads and lists one entry per CDR3 protein. This table holds 55,000 to 70,000 distinct CDR3 sequences, approximately 12% found once. Time point in this sample: longitudinal time-point 1 (baseline). Unsorted libraries were prepared from 2 million PBMCs held at -80 C. This clonotype was recorded many times. The target antigen is unknown. The source is a male donor with HTLV-1-associated myelopathy (HAM/TSP). What was sequenced was PBMCs. This chain connects TRBV3-1 to TRBJ1-5; 8 bases line up with TRBD1. The CDR3 loop reads CASSQKPQGVMRQPQHF. Written as DNA, the CDR3 is TGTGCCAGCAGCCAAAAACCACAGGGGGTCATGCGTCAGCCCCAGCATTTT.